The present entry profiles one TCR beta chain with its context. Antigen specificity is unknown. Sequenced by immunoSEQ multiplex PCR; TCRdb stores in-frame clones only, minus some. The sample lists roughly 32,000 clones; 70% to 90% were seen once. The data derive from a study of chemoradiotherapy in HPV16-positive cancers. Study results and caveats: Candidate HPV-specific clones and E7-related TCR motifs grew in tumor during treatment.

CDR1 is SQVTM and CDR2 is ANQGSEA in the germline V gene. V was pared by 4 bases and J by 3 bases, with 15 bases between. CDR3 size: 15 residues. The TCR comes from a human donor with HPV-associated anogenital cancer. The J gene is TRBJ1-4, the V gene TRBV29-1; D may be TRBD1 (6 bases). The starting material was blood, obtained from a patient who underwent chemoradiotherapy. CDR3 coding DNA: TGCAGCGTTGGGAAAGGGGGTAGTTCTAATGAAAAACTGTTTTTT. It translates to CSVGKGGSSNEKLFF.